These 24 T cell receptor beta chains were all obtained from the same sample, sequenced in a study of Tregs in tolerant kidney transplant recipients. The repertoire was sequenced with immunoSEQ multiplex PCR; TCRdb's copy has only in-frame clones and lacks some. The sample has some 11,000 clones; roughly 89% are singletons. These receptors have no identified antigens. The sample consisted of Tregs from blood cultured with allogeneic cells, taken before the transplant. The source of these receptors is a human patient who received a combined kidney and bone marrow transplant.

V and J are TRBV11-2 and TRBJ1-1; D gene uncertain. Germline V lookup: CDR1 SGHAT, CDR2 FQNNGV. The CDR3 extends over 14 amino acids. Trimming shortened V by 2 bases and J by 9 bases, and 16 bases separated the two germline ends. The CDR3 reads CASSLSLNTGKAFF. CDR3 sequence (DNA): TGTGCCAGCAGCTTATCCTTAAACACGGGGAAAGCTTTCTTT.

The chain recombines TRBV7-9 with TRBJ2-1; 7 nucleotides agree with TRBD1. V was clipped by 5 bases and J by 12 bases; unmatched bases: 13. CDR3 length equals 14 residues. From germline, CDR1 is SEHNR and CDR2 FQNEAQ (reference sequence). CDR3 bases: TGTGCCAGCAGCCCCGCCGGGACAGTTCGCGGGCAGTTCTTC. Protein sequence: CASSPAGTVRGQFF.

V and J are TRBV2 and TRBJ1-2; D is uncertain. V shed 1 base and J shed 2 bases, with 11 bases lying between them. CDR1 and CDR2 from the germline V gene are SNHLY and FYNNEI. The CDR3 totals 15 residues. CDR3 sequence reads: CASSEGQDRNYGYTF. The CDR3, as DNA: TGTGCCAGCAGTGAAGGGCAGGATAGGAACTATGGCTACACCTTC. Filled out from reference TRBV2 and TRBJ1-2, the complete variable domain reads EPEVTQTPSHQVTQMGQEVILRCVPISNHLYFYWYRQILGQKVEFLVSFYNNEISEKSEIFDDQFSVERPDGSNFTLKIRSTKLEDSAMYFCASSEGQDRNYGYTFGSGTRLTVV.

This clone was picked up one time. This rearrangement joins TRBV7-9 to TRBJ1-1, with TRBD1 identical over 8 bases. The trim removed 5 bases at V and 6 bases at J, leaving 14 bases unmatched. This CDR3 has 16 amino acids. Germline values: CDR1 SEHNR, CDR2 FQNEAQ (reference sequence). In DNA, the CDR3 is TGTGCCAGCAGCATTAAGACAGGGGACGTTACGGCTGAAGCTTTCTTT. It encodes CASSIKTGDVTAEAFF.

The V call is TRBV10-3, the J call TRBJ2-7; 11 nucleotides match TRBD2. The length of the CDR3 is 15 residues. Germline CDR1 ENHRY, CDR2 SYGVKD. V lost 6 bases, J lost 4 bases, and 8 bases stayed unmatched. The CDR3 coding sequence is TGTGCCATCAGGGATCCTAGCGGGGGGCTGTACGAGCAGTACTTC. Amino acids: CAIRDPSGGLYEQYF.

The rearrangement joins TRBV11-2 to TRBJ2-1, with 8 bases identical to TRBD1. Germline trimming cut 5 bases from V and 8 bases from J; bases unmatched to any gene: 8. There are 14 residues in the CDR3. Germline V lookup: CDR1 SGHAT, CDR2 FQNNGV. The CDR3 protein is CASSIHGTGDEQFF. Here the CDR3 DNA reads TGTGCCAGCAGCATCCACGGGACAGGCGATGAGCAGTTCTTC.

V gene TRBV10-3 combines with J gene TRBJ1-1, with TRBD1 matching over 7 bases. V was pared by 6 bases and J by 3 bases, with 4 bases of the junction left unmatched. CDR3 length: 13 amino acids. The V gene's germline CDR1 is ENHRY and CDR2 SYGVKD. The chain's CDR3 is CAISPGQYTEAFF. The CDR3, as DNA: TGTGCCATCAGCCCGGGACAGTACACTGAAGCTTTCTTT.

The V gene is TRBV6-5, the J gene TRBJ1-2; D might be TRBD1 (5 bases). This CDR3 has 13 amino acids. The germline gives CDR1 MNHEY, CDR2 SVGAGI. V lost 11 bases, J lost 4 bases, and 17 bases lay in between. CDR3 sequence (DNA): TGTGCCTCTAGGAGGGTAGGGGTCTATGGCTACACCTTC. Translation gives CASRRVGVYGYTF.

This clone is a singleton in its sample. V and J are TRBV5-4 and TRBJ2-3; D may be TRBD2 (6 bases). The V end was cut by 2 bases, the J end by 3 bases, with 16 bases between. Germline CDR1 is SGHNT and CDR2 is YYREEE (reference sequence). The CDR3 runs 16 residues. CDR3 nucleotides: TGTGCCAGCAGCTTAAAAGCGGAGGGAGGTACAGATACGCAGTATTTT. Encoded protein: CASSLKAEGGTDTQYF.

This chain joins TRBV6-5 and TRBJ1-4, with D hard to call. Germline CDR1 reads MNHEY; CDR2 reads SVGAGI. The CDR3 totals 12 residues. The V end was cut by 3 bases, the J end by 8 bases, with 7 bases between. Written as DNA, the CDR3 is TGTGCCAGCAGTTATCCCGGAGAAAAACTGTTTTTT. Encoded protein: CASSYPGEKLFF.

V usage is TRBV19 and J usage is TRBJ2-2; D is uncertain. The CDR3 runs 13 residues. V was shortened by 5 bases and J by 7 bases, with 11 bases between the two germline ends. Per germline, CDR1 LNHDA and CDR2 SQIVND (reference sequence). CDR3 protein: CASSFLFGGELFF. The CDR3 coding sequence is TGTGCCAGTAGTTTCCTTTTCGGCGGGGAGCTGTTTTTT.

The chain carries TRBV7-9 and TRBJ2-2; 9 bases fit TRBD1. J was trimmed by 5 bases and V by 5 bases; bases with no gene match: 9. Germline CDR1 and CDR2: SEHNR and FQNEAQ (reference sequence). The CDR3 length is 16 residues. The CDR3 bases are TGTGCCAGCAGCCAGATGGGACAGGGTTGGACCGGGGAGCTGTTTTTT. Protein sequence: CASSQMGQGWTGELFF.

The rearrangement links TRBV7-2 to TRBJ2-7; tentatively, D is TRBD2 (6 bases). CDR1 is SGHTA, CDR2 FQGNSA, per germline. The CDR3 runs to 14 residues. Trimming removed 1 base from V and 3 bases from J, with 10 bases in between. This CDR3 reads CASSLGLGVYEQYF. CDR3 sequence (DNA): TGTGCCAGCAGCTTAGGACTAGGGGTCTACGAGCAGTACTTC.

The J gene is TRBJ1-6, the V gene TRBV2; 8 bases agree with TRBD1. This CDR3 contains 14 residues. CDR1 is SNHLY, CDR2 FYNNEI, per germline. V was clipped by 7 bases and J by 10 bases; unmatched bases: 9. CDR3 coding DNA: TGTGCCAGCAAGCCGACAGGGGCGGGGTCACCCCTCCACTTT. Encoded protein: CASKPTGAGSPLHF.

V is TRBV4-2 and J is TRBJ2-4, with 11 bases lining up with TRBD2. The CDR3 covers 17 residues. In germline, CDR1 is LGHNA, CDR2 YNFKEQ. V shed 0 bases, J shed 8 bases, and the junction held 9 bases outside the gene matches. CDR3 sequence: CASSQDLAGGLQDIQYF. The CDR3 nucleotides read TGTGCCAGCAGCCAAGACCTAGCGGGGGGCCTCCAGGACATTCAGTACTTC.

The chain joins TRBV7-2 to TRBJ1-1; D gene ambiguous. CDR3 length: 16 amino acids. V gave up 6 bases and J gave up 0 bases, with 17 bases separating them. Germline V gives CDR1 SGHTA, CDR2 FQGNSA. CDR3 region: CASSRSATTMNTEAFF. CDR3 DNA: TGTGCCAGCAGTCGTAGCGCCACAACCATGAACACTGAAGCTTTCTTT.

This clone was seen only once. V is TRBV30 and J is TRBJ1-2, with D uncertain. This CDR3 has 15 amino acids. V lost 1 base to trimming and J lost 1 base, with 13 bases between them. CDR1 is GTSNPN, CDR2 SVGIG, per germline (reference sequence). In DNA, the CDR3 is TGTGCCTGGAGTGAGGCCACCAACCTTAACTATGGCTACACCTTC. It yields the protein CAWSEATNLNYGYTF. The variable domain in full, with the rest retrieved from reference TRBV30 and TRBJ1-2, is SQTIHQWPATLVQPVGSPLSLECTVEGTSNPNLYWYRQAAGRGLQLLFYSVGIGQISSEVPQNLSASRPQDRQFILSSKKLLLSDSGFYLCAWSEATNLNYGYTFGSGTRLTVV.

This rearrangement joins TRBV11-2 to TRBJ2-3; 7 positions agree with TRBD2. The J segment lost 2 bases and the V segment lost 4 bases, leaving 15 bases of the junction unmatched. The CDR3 spans 18 residues. Germline V gives CDR1 SGHAT, CDR2 FQNNGV. Here the CDR3 reads CASSSPPRLAAYTDTQYF. CDR3 bases: TGTGCCAGCAGCTCCCCCCCCCGTCTAGCGGCCTACACAGATACGCAGTATTTT.

The DNA for the CDR3 is TGTGCCAGAAGCCCCGACGGGACAACCTATGGCTACACCTTC. Its translation: CARSPDGTTYGYTF. The chain joins TRBV5-3 to TRBJ1-2; perhaps TRBD1 as D (6 bases). TRBV5-3 is placed among ORFs of uncertain function. V dropped 4 bases and J dropped 4 bases, with 14 bases sitting between them. The CDR3 has 14 amino acids.

The chain combines TRBV6-5 with TRBJ2-1, with D unresolved. V lost 10 bases and J lost 4, with 11 bases in between. The CDR3 is made up of 12 amino acids. CDR1 and CDR2 (germline): MNHEY, SVGAGI. CDR3 amino acids: CATSAGYNEQFF. The CDR3 region has the DNA TGTGCCACCTCCGCCGGATACAATGAGCAGTTCTTC.

J is TRBJ1-1 and V is TRBV18; tentatively, D is TRBD1 (6 bases). The CDR3 has 13 amino acids. Germline V CDR1 and CDR2: KGHSH, LQKENI. The V gene lost 3 bases and the J gene lost 4 bases, with 9 bases spanning the gap. The DNA of the CDR3 is TGTGCCAGCTCACCCGAAGGGGGCACTGAAGCTTTCTTT. It encodes CASSPEGGTEAFF. Together with reference TRBV18 and TRBJ1-1, the CDR3 gives the full variable domain: NAGVMQNPRHLVRRRGQEARLRCSPMKGHSHVYWYRQLPEEGLKFMVYLQKENIIDESGMPKERFSAEFPKEGPSILRIQQVVRGDSAAYFCASSPEGGTEAFFGQGTRLTVV.

In regard to this clone: The junction does not match germline at one end; this may be a read error. This rearrangement joins TRBV4-1 to TRBJ1-6, with 7 bases that match TRBD1. Germline V CDR1 and CDR2: MGHRA, YSYEKL. The CDR3 length is 17 residues. The CDR3 bases are TGCGCCAGCAGCCATCGACCGGGACAGACATATAATCCACCCCTCCACTTT. The encoded protein is CASSHRPGQTYNPPLHF.

This clone is large. The J gene is TRBJ2-5, the V gene TRBV2; 12 nucleotides match TRBD2. Germline CDR1 reads SNHLY; CDR2 reads FYNNEI. This CDR3 is 15 amino acids long. The V segment lost 6 bases and the J segment 2 bases; nucleotides outside the gene matches: 4. CDR3 protein: CASRKLAGGQETQYF. CDR3 coding DNA: TGTGCCAGCAGAAAACTAGCGGGGGGACAAGAGACCCAGTACTTC.

The chain employs TRBV7-2 and TRBJ2-5, with TRBD2 matching 8 bases. This CDR3 comprises 13 residues. V lost 6 bases to trimming and J lost 4 bases; unmatched junction nucleotides: 4. Germline loops: CDR1 SGHTA, CDR2 FQGNSA. CDR3 sequence (DNA): TGTGCCAGCAGAGGAGCGGGGGTAGAGACCCAGTACTTC. It translates to CASRGAGVETQYF.